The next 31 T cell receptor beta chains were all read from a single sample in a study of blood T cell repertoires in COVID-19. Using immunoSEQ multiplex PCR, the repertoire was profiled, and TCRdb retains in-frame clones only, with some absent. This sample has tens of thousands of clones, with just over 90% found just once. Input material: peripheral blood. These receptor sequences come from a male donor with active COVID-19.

The CDR3 DNA reads as TGTGCCAGCAGCCAAGAACTAGCGGGGGCAGATACGCAGTATTTT. Amino acid sequence: CASSQELAGADTQYF. The gene calls are TRBV4-2 and TRBJ2-3, with 11 nucleotides matching TRBD2. The V and J ends lost 0 bases and 4 bases, in that order; junction bases with no gene match: 0. CDR1 is LGHNA and CDR2 is YNFKEQ in the germline V gene. The CDR3 extends over 15 amino acids.

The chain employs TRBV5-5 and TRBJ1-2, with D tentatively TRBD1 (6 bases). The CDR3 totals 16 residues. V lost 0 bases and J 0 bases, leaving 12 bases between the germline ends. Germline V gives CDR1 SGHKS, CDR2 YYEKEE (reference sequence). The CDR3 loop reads CASSLGVAGANYGYTF. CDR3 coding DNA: TGTGCCAGCAGCTTGGGGGTGGCAGGGGCTAACTATGGCTACACCTTC.

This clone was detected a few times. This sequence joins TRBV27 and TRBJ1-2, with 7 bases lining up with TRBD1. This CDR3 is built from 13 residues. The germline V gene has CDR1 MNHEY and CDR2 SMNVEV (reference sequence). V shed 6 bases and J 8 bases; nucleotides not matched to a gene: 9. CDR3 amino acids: CASRSVLGGGYTF. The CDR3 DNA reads TGTGCCAGCAGGAGTGTGCTAGGGGGCGGCTACACCTTC.

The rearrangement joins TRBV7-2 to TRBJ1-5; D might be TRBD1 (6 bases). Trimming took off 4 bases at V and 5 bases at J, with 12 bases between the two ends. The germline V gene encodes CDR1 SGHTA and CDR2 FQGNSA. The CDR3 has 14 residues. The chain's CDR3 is CASSSGAVDQPQHF. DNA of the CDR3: TGTGCCAGCAGCTCAGGGGCCGTGGATCAGCCCCAGCATTTT.

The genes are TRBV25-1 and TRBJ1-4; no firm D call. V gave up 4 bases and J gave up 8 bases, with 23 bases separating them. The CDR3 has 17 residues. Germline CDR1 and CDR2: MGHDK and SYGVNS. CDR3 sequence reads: CASSGPSARGLREKLFF. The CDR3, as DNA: TGTGCCAGCAGTGGGCCCTCTGCGCGCGGTTTGCGGGAAAAACTGTTTTTT. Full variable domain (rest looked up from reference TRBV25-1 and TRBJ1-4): EADIYQTPRYLVIGTGKKITLECSQTMGHDKMYWYQQDPGMELHLIHYSYGVNSTEKGDLSSESTVSRIRTEHFPLTLESARPSHTSQYLCASSGPSARGLREKLFFGSGTQLSVL.

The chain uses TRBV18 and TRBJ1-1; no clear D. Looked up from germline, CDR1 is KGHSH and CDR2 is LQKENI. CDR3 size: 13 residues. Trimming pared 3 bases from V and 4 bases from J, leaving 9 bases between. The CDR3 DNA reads TGTGCCAGCTCACCCGGTGAGGGCACTGAAGCTTTCTTT. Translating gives CASSPGEGTEAFF.

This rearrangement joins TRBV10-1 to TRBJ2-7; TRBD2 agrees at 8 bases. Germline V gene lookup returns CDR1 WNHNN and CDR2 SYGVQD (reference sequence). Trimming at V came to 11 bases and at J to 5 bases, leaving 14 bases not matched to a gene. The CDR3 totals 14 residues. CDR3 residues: CASSVQRGIDEQYF. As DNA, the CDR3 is TGCGCCTCCAGCGTCCAGCGGGGGATCGACGAGCAGTACTTC.

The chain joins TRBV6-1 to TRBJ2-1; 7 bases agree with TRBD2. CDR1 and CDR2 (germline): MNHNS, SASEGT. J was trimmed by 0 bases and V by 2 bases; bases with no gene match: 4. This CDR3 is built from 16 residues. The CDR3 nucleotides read TGTGCCAGCAGTGAACGGGGCGGGGGCTCCTACAATGAGCAGTTCTTC. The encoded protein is CASSERGGGSYNEQFF.

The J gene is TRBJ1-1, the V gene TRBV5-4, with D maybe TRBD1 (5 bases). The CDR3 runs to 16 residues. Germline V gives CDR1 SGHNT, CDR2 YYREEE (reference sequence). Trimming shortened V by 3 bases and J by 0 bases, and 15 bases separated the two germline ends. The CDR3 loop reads CASSSRAGAVNTEAFF. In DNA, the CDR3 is TGTGCCAGCAGCTCTAGGGCTGGGGCGGTGAACACTGAAGCTTTCTTT.

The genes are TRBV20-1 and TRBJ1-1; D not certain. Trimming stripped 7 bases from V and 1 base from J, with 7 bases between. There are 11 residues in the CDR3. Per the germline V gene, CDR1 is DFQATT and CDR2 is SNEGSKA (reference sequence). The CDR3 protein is CSGHRNTEAFF. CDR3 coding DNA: TGCAGTGGCCACAGGAACACTGAAGCTTTCTTT.

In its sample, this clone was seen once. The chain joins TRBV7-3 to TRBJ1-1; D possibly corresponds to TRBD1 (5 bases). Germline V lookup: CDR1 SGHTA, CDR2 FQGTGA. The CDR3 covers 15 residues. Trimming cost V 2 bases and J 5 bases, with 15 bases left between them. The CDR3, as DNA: TGTGCCAGCAGCTTAGATCCCGGGGGTTTTACTGAAGCTTTCTTT. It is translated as CASSLDPGGFTEAFF.

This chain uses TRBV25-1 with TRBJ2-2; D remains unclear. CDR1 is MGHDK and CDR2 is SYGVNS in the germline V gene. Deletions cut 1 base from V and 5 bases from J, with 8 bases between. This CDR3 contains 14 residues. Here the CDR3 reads CASSEFEYTGELFF. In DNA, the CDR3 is TGTGCCAGCAGTGAATTCGAGTATACCGGGGAGCTGTTTTTT.

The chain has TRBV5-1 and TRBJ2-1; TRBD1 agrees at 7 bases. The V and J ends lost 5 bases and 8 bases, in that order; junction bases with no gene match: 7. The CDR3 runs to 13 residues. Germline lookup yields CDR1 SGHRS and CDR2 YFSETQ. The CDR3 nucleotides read TGCGCCAGCAGAACAGGGGTTTCGTATGAGCAGTTCTTC. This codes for CASRTGVSYEQFF.

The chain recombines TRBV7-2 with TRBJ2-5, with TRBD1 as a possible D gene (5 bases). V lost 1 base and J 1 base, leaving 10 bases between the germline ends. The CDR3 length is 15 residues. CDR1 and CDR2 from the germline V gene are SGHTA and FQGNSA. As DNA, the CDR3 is TGTGCCAGCAGCTTAGATGTGGGGCCCCAAGAGACCCAGTACTTC. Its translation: CASSLDVGPQETQYF.

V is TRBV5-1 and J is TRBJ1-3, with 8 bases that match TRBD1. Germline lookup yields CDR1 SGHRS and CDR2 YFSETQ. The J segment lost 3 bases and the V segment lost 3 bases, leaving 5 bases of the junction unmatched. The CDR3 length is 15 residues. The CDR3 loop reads CASSSGQGGGNTIYF. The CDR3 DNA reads TGCGCCAGCAGCTCCGGACAGGGCGGTGGAAACACCATATATTTT. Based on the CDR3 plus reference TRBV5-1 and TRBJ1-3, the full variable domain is KAGVTQTPRYLIKTRGQQVTLSCSPISGHRSVSWYQQTPGQGLQFLFEYFSETQRNKGNFPGRFSGRQFSNSRSEMNVSTLELGDSALYLCASSSGQGGGNTIYFGEGSWLTVV.

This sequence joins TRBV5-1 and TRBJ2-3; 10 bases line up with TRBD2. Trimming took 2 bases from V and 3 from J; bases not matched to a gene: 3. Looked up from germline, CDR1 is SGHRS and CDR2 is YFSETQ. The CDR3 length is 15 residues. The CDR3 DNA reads TGCGCCAGCAGCTTAGCGGGGGGGCCGACAGATACGCAGTATTTT. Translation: CASSLAGGPTDTQYF.

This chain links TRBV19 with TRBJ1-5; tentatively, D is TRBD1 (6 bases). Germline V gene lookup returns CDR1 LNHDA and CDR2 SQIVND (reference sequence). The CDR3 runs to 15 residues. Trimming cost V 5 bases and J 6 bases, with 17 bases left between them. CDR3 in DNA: TGTGCCAGTAGTCGCCAGTGGGGGGGCCCTCAGCCCCAGCATTTT. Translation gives CASSRQWGGPQPQHF.

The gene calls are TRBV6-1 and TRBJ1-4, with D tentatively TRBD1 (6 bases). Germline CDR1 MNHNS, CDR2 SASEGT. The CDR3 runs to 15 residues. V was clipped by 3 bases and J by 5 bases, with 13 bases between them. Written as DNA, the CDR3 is TGTGCCAGCAGTGACCGGGGGGCTTTCAATGAAAAACTGTTTTTT. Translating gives CASSDRGAFNEKLFF.

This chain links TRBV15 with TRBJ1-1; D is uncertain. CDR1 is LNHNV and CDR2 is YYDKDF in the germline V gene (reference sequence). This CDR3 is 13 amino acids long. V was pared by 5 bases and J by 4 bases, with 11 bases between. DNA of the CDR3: TGTGCCACCAGCTCAGACTACGGCACTGAAGCTTTCTTT. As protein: CATSSDYGTEAFF.

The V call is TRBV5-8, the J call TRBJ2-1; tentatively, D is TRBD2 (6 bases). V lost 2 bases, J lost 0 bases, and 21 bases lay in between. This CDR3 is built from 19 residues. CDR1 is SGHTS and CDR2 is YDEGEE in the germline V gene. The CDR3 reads CASSFRSASGSSSYNEQFF. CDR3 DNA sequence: TGTGCCAGCAGCTTTAGGTCCGCCAGCGGGTCTAGCTCCTACAATGAGCAGTTCTTC.

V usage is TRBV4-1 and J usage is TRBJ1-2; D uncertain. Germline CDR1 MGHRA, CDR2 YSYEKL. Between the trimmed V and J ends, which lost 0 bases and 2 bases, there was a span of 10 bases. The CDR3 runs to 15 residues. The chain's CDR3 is CASSQDLVRNYGYTF. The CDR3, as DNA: TGCGCCAGCAGCCAAGATCTGGTCCGGAACTATGGCTACACCTTC.

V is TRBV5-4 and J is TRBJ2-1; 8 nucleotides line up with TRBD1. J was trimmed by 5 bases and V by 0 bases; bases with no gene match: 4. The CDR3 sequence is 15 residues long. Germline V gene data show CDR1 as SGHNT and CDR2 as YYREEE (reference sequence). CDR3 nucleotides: TGTGCCAGCAGCTTGGGAACAGGGGGACACAATGAGCAGTTCTTC. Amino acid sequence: CASSLGTGGHNEQFF.

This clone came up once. The CDR3 DNA is TGTGCCAGCAGCTCAAGGGGCAGGGGAGGGGAAAAACTGTTTTTT. It yields the protein CASSSRGRGGEKLFF. V is TRBV5-6 and J is TRBJ1-4, with a tentative D call TRBD1 (6 bases). Germline lookup yields CDR1 SGHDT and CDR2 YYEEEE. The CDR3 loop spans 15 amino acids. The V end lost 3 bases, the J end lost 8 bases, and 17 bases lay between the germline ends. The whole variable domain, remainder taken from reference TRBV5-6 and TRBJ1-4, is DAGVTQSPTHLIKTRGQQVTLRCSPKSGHDTVSWYQQALGQGPQFIFQYYEEEERQRGNFPDRFSGHQFPNYSSELNVNALLLGDSALYLCASSSRGRGGEKLFFGSGTQLSVL.

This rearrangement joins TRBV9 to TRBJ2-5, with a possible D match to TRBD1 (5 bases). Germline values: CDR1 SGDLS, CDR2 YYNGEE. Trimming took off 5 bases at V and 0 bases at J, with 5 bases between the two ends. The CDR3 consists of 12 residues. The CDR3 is CASRGDQETQYF. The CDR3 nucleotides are TGTGCCAGCAGAGGGGACCAAGAGACCCAGTACTTC.

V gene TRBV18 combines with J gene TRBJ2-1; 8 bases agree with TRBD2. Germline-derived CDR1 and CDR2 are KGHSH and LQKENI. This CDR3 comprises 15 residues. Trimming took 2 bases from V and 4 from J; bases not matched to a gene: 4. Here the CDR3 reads CASSPGSGGYNEQFF. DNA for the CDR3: TGTGCCAGCTCACCAGGCAGCGGGGGTTACAATGAGCAGTTCTTC. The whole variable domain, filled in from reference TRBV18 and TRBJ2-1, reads NAGVMQNPRHLVRRRGQEARLRCSPMKGHSHVYWYRQLPEEGLKFMVYLQKENIIDESGMPKERFSAEFPKEGPSILRIQQVVRGDSAAYFCASSPGSGGYNEQFFGPGTRLTVL.

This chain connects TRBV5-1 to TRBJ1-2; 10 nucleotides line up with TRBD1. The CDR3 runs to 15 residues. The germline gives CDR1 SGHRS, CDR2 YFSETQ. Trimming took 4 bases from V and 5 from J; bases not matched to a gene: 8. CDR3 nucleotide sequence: TGCGCCAGCAGCCCACGGGGGACAGGGGTTTATGGCTACACCTTC. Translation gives CASSPRGTGVYGYTF. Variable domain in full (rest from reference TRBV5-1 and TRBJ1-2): KAGVTQTPRYLIKTRGQQVTLSCSPISGHRSVSWYQQTPGQGLQFLFEYFSETQRNKGNFPGRFSGRQFSNSRSEMNVSTLELGDSALYLCASSPRGTGVYGYTFGSGTRLTVV.

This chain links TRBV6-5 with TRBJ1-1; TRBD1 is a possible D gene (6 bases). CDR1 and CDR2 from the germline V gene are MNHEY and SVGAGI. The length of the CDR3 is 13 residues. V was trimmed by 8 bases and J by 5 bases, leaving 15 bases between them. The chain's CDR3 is CASGIQGLTEAFF. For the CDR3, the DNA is TGTGCCAGCGGGATACAGGGCTTAACTGAAGCTTTCTTT.

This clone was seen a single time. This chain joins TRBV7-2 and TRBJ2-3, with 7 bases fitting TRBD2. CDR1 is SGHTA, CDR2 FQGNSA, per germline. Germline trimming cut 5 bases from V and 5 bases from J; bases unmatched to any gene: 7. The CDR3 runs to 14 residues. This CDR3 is CASSIGLVGDTQYF. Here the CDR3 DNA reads TGTGCCAGCAGCATTGGACTAGTTGGAGATACGCAGTATTTT.

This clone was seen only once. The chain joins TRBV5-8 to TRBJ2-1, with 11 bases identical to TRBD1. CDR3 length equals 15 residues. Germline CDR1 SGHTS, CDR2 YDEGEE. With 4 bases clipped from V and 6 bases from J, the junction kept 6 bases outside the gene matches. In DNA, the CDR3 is TGTGCCAGCAGCCAAAGGGGACAGGGGGTCAATGAGCAGTTCTTC. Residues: CASSQRGQGVNEQFF.

As DNA, the CDR3 is TGTGCCAGCAGCTTACAGGCTTTGGGCACTGAAGCTTTCTTT. It specifies CASSLQALGTEAFF. The chain links TRBV11-2 to TRBJ1-1; no firm D call. Trimming took 2 bases from V and 4 from J, leaving 11 bases between them. Germline CDR1 SGHAT, CDR2 FQNNGV. There are 14 residues in the CDR3.

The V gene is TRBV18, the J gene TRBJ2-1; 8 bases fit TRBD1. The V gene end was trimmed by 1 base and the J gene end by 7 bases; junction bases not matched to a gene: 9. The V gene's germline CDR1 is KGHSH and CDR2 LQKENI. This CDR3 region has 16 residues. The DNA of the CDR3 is TGTGCCAGCTCACCACTCGTGACAGGGGCATCGAATGAGCAGTTCTTC. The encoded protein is CASSPLVTGASNEQFF.